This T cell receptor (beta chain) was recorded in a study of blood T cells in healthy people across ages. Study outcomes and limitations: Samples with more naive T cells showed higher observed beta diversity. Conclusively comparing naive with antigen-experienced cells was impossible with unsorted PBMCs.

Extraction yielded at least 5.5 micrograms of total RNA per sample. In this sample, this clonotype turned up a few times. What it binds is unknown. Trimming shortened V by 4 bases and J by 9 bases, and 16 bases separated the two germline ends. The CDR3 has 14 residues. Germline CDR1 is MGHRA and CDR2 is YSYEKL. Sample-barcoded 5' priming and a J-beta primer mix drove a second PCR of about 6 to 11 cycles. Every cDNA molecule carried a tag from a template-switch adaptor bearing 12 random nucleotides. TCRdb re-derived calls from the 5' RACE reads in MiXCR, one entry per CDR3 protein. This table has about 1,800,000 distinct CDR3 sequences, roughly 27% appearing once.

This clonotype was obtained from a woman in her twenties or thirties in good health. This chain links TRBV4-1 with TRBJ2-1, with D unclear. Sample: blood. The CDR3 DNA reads TGCGCCAGCAGCCCTCTAAGCCTCCGCAGTGAGCAGTTCTTC. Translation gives CASSPLSLRSEQFF.